The rows below give T cell receptor beta chains drawn from one sample of a study of T-cell reconstitution after alpha-beta-depleted transplantation in children. TCRdb called the PCR reads again in MiXCR, with one record for every CDR3 protein. The table lists 450,000 to 600,000 distinct CDR3 sequences, approximately 13% of them singletons, with about 2% in the top ten. This sample comprised PBMCs, mostly from graft donor cells, obtained 360 days after TCRalphabeta/CD19-depleted stem cell transplant. These receptors were obtained from a male patient under 18 who had a stem cell transplant for acute myeloid leukemia, so the T cells may come from the graft donor. Each CDR3 is given with its conserved first and last residue. Fields, in order: CDR3 length, clone size, V gene, CDR3 protein. Not every row has a clone size; where given, it reads once, few, many or a size class.

16,-,TRBV24-1,CATIPPLRQGSYEQYF
16,few,TRBV28,CASNSPLGTSGTVGNF
13,-,TRBV9,CASSVDSLYEQYF
16,-,TRBV9,CASSVVGDVVAGELFF
19,many,TRBV6-5,CASSYGGLAGGSNTGELFF
15,-,TRBV28,CASSAPVRPYNEQFF
15,many,TRBV27,CASRSGPDITYEQYF
16,many,TRBV15,CATSRAGTSAQETQYF
14,few,TRBV7-9,CASSLGPGDQPQHF
16,many,TRBV28,CASSQYVRGVNQPQHF
15,few,TRBV20-1,CSARSSGGAPYEQYF
16,-,TRBV9,CASSVETGLLQETQYF
13,-,TRBV25-1,CASSDGWPSEQYF
13,-,TRBV20-1,CSAMTVLGQPQHF
16,-,TRBV7-9,CASSPGQGTWNTEAFF
15,-,TRBV7-3,CASSLWREPTDTQYF
19,few,TRBV28,CASSLGGLAEPEGVNEQFF
12,-,TRBV7-6,CASSITGTEQYF
15,-,TRBV24-1,CATSQGKTRDYGYTF
18,-,TRBV4-3,CASSPTDPGQVGYNEQFF
15,few,TRBV6-2/TRBV6-3,CASSPRDRSYNEQFF
14,-,TRBV5-1,CASTPRVAYNEQFF
17,-,TRBV11-2,CASSLRTSGRVAETQYF
13,-,TRBV6-6,CASDLEMNTEAFF
10,-,TRBV20-1,CSAPIGEQFF
16,few,TRBV18,CASSYDRSMGNYEQYF
16,few,TRBV4-2,CASSQDLAGGTDTQYF
14,few,TRBV27,CASSLSPGLGEQYF
14,many,TRBV5-1,CASSAQTAGNTIYF
18,few,TRBV29-1,CSVLPSRGAILNTDTQYF